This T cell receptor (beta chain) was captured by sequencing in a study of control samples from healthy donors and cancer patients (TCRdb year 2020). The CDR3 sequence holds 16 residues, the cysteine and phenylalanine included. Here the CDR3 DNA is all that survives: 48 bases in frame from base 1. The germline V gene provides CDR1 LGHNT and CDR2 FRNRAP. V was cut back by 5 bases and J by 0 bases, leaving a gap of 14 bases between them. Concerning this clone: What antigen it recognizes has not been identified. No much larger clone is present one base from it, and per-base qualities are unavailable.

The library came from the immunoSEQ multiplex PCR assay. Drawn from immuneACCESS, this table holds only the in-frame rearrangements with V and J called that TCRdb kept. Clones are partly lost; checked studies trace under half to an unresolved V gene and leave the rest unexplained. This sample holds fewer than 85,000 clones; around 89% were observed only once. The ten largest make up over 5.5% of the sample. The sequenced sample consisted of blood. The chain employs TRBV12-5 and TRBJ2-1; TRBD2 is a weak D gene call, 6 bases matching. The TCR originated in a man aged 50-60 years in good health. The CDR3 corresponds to CASGPQGGGSYNEQFF. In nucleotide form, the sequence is TGTGCTAGTGGTCCCCAGGGAGGAGGCTCCTACAATGAGCAGTTCTTC.